This T cell receptor beta chain is drawn from a study of cytomegalovirus exposure and HLA in healthy donors. On the study more broadly: Membership in the Caucasian-associated ancestry cluster was found for 81% of almost 400 genotyped donors.

V gave up 6 bases and J gave up 8 bases; unmatched junction bases: 3. Germline loops: CDR1 WSHSY, CDR2 SAAADI. This CDR3 comprises 13 residues. The table lists this clone with a count of one. The antigen is undetermined. The study ran its PCR with 60 Vbeta and 13 Jbeta primers. Only in-frame clones appear in the TCRdb table, and some are missing; sequencing was by immunoSEQ multiplex PCR. The repertoire includes around 140,000 clones, 85% to 90% of them detected once, and about 5% sits in the top ten. Whole-study results and caveats: Only CMV serostatus was available as immune exposure information.

Sequenced material: PBMCs. The receptor was isolated from a woman aged 30 to 39 in good health and CMV-seronegative. The chain links TRBV10-2 to TRBJ1-4, with 10 bases lining up with TRBD1. Here the CDR3 reads CASRPGQGEKLFF. The CDR3 nucleotides read TGCGCCAGCAGACCGGGACAGGGGGAAAAACTGTTTTTT.